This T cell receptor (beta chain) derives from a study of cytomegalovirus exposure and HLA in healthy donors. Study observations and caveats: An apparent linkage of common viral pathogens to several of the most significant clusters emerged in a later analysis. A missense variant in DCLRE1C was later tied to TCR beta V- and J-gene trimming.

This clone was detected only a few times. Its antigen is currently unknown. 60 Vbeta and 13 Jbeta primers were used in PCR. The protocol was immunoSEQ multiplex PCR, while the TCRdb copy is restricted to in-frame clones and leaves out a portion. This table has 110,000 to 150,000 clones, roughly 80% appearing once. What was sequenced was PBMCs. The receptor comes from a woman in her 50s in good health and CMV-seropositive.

The CDR3 region has the DNA TGTGCCAGCAGCTTGGTCGGGGAGAGCACCGGGGAGCTGTTTTTT. Translation: CASSLVGESTGELFF. The chain is built from TRBV5-5 and TRBJ2-2, with D tentatively TRBD2 (5 bases). Trimming removed 0 bases from V and 4 bases from J, with 10 bases in between. CDR1 is SGHKS, CDR2 YYEKEE, per germline (reference sequence). The length of the CDR3 is 15 residues.